This T cell receptor (beta chain) was identified during a study of early T cells in non-severe SARS-CoV-2 infection. Study as a whole: Chains were unpaired, as sequencing was done on bulk RNA from unsorted whole blood. The study, taken as a whole, reports: VDJdb-based matching was biased toward anti-spike CD8 responses and missed private and CD4 specificities.

Individual cDNA molecules received unique molecular identifiers during library preparation. Using its own MiXCR run on the 5' RACE reads, TCRdb lists one record per CDR3 protein. The table includes about 64,000 distinct CDR3 sequences, around 13% detected once. CDR1 and CDR2 from the germline V gene are DFQATT and SNEGSKA (reference sequence). The CDR3 is 14 residues long. With 1 base clipped from V and 4 bases from J, the junction kept 6 bases outside the gene matches. A word on this clonotype: Its antigen is still unknown.

The chain carries TRBV20-1 and TRBJ1-2; 7 bases are a match to TRBD1. Sequencing used whole blood. This TCR derives from an adult who was a healthcare worker with PCR-confirmed SARS-CoV-2 infection or an uninfected control (not recorded which). The CDR3, as DNA: TGCAGTGCTAGAGGGGGGACAGAGATCTATGGCTACACCTTC. This gives the protein CSARGGTEIYGYTF.